The clone carrying this TCR beta chain is a singleton in its sample. What it binds is unknown. Under the authors' procedure: With immunoSEQ giving junction-only sequences and no quality scores, filtering differed. Assay: immunoSEQ multiplex PCR; the TCRdb copy retains only in-frame clones and omits some. V and J calls and clone size are copied from that table; D and trimming were computed from the DNA. The sample carries roughly 1.5 million clones, about 98% recorded once. This specimen comes from a study of shared clonotypes between healthy human individuals. CDR3 size: 11 residues. V shed 8 bases and J shed 5 bases, with 6 bases lying between them. Germline CDR1 and CDR2: SEHNR and FQNEAQ (reference sequence). Regarding the study as a whole: Only blood was sampled, and tissue TCR repertoires likely differ from blood ones.

Sequenced material: naive CD4+ T cells sorted from blood. Subset denoted: CD45RA+ positively selected. V gene TRBV7-9 combines with J gene TRBJ2-2, with D hard to call. This clonotype was obtained from a man between 25 and 39 years old in good health. The CDR3 DNA follows: TGTGCCAGCGACGGGACCGGGGAGCTGTTTTTT. Its protein product is CASDGTGELFF.